Listed here are 15 T cell receptor beta chains from one sample, sequenced in a study of blood T cell repertoires in COVID-19. Sequencing used immunoSEQ multiplex PCR; TCRdb keeps in-frame clones, though not all of them. Here the sample spans roughly 60,000 clones, approximately 90% being singletons. Material for sequencing was peripheral blood. These receptors all stem from an elderly woman with active COVID-19.

This rearrangement joins TRBV5-1 to TRBJ1-4; 7 bases align to TRBD1. V was clipped by 0 bases and J by 8 bases; unmatched bases: 4. CDR1 and CDR2 from the germline V gene are SGHRS and YFSETQ. The CDR3 runs 14 residues. CDR3 DNA: TGCGCCAGCAGCTTGGGAGGGGGCGAGGAAAAACTGTTTTTT. It is translated as CASSLGGGEEKLFF.

V is TRBV30 and J is TRBJ1-2; 12 nucleotides align to TRBD1. The junction had 5 bases not matched to a gene; V was cut back by 2 bases and J by 7 bases. From germline, CDR1 is GTSNPN and CDR2 SVGIG (reference sequence). The CDR3 contains 14 residues. The CDR3 reads CAWSTGTGGVGYTF. The CDR3 DNA reads TGTGCCTGGAGTACCGGGACAGGGGGCGTTGGCTACACCTTC.

V is TRBV10-3 and J is TRBJ1-3, with D unresolved. Per germline, CDR1 ENHRY and CDR2 SYGVKD. The CDR3 sequence is 16 residues long. V gave up 3 bases and J gave up 1 base, with 13 bases separating them. CDR3 sequence reads: CAISDAKEISGNTIYF. CDR3 in DNA: TGTGCCATCAGTGACGCGAAAGAGATTTCTGGAAACACCATATATTTT.

The chain recombines TRBV10-3 with TRBJ1-5, with 10 nucleotides matching TRBD1. V gave up 2 bases and J gave up 8 bases; unmatched junction bases: 21. The CDR3 runs 20 residues. CDR1 ENHRY and CDR2 SYGVKD come from the germline V gene. As DNA, the CDR3 is TGTGCCATCAGTGAGCTTCATGAGGCAACCCGGGACAGGGGTTTTAAGCCCCAGCATTTT. Its protein product is CAISELHEATRDRGFKPQHF.

Concerning this clone: Other DNA sequences of this sample code for an identical CDR3. The J gene is TRBJ1-6, the V gene TRBV7-2, with no clear D. Germline V CDR1 and CDR2: SGHTA, FQGNSA. Between the trimmed V and J ends, which lost 1 base and 4 bases, there was a span of 11 bases. This CDR3 has 16 residues. This CDR3 is CASSLVGRGYNSPLHF. In DNA, the CDR3 is TGTGCCAGCAGCTTAGTGGGCCGCGGGTATAATTCACCCCTCCACTTT.

In this sample, this clone turned up a few times. The chain is built from TRBV7-8 and TRBJ1-3, with D possibly matching TRBD1 (5 bases). This CDR3 has 15 residues. Trimming stripped 5 bases from V and 4 bases from J, with 15 bases between. The germline CDR1 and CDR2 sequences are SGHVS and FQNEAQ. The CDR3 bases are TGTGCCAGCAGCCCGGGTGGGGGGGGAGGAAACACCATATATTTT. Translating it yields CASSPGGGGGNTIYF.

The chain recombines TRBV2 with TRBJ1-2; no reliable D call. Germline V gene data show CDR1 as SNHLY and CDR2 as FYNNEI. V was cut by 6 bases and J by 2 bases, with 10 bases left in between. The length of the CDR3 is 13 residues. CDR3 protein: CASSETNNYGYTF. CDR3 DNA sequence: TGTGCCAGCAGCGAGACTAACAACTATGGCTACACCTTC.

The gene calls are TRBV19 and TRBJ1-1; D call uncertain. The CDR3 runs 13 residues. CDR1 and CDR2 from the germline V gene are LNHDA and SQIVND (reference sequence). V gave up 5 bases and J gave up 0 bases, with 7 bases separating them. The CDR3 loop is CASSGSMNTEAFF. For the CDR3, the DNA is TGTGCCAGTAGTGGGAGCATGAACACTGAAGCTTTCTTT. Combining the CDR3 with reference TRBV19 and TRBJ1-1 gives the whole variable domain DGGITQSPKYLFRKEGQNVTLSCEQNLNHDAMYWYRQDPGQGLRLIYYSQIVNDFQKGDIAEGYSVSREKKESFPLTVTSAQKNPTAFYLCASSGSMNTEAFFGQGTRLTVV.

The CDR3 here is CASSARGQGHQPQHF. The CDR3 DNA reads as TGTGCCAGCTCAGCACGGGGACAGGGGCATCAGCCCCAGCATTTT. V is TRBV18 and J is TRBJ1-5; 10 bases agree with TRBD1. With V trimmed by 5 bases and J by 5 bases, 6 bases remained unmatched. The CDR3 is 15 residues long. CDR1 and CDR2 (germline): KGHSH, LQKENI.

CDR3 coding DNA: TGTGCCAGCAGTCTTAATCAGGGGGGTGAAGCTTTCTTT. It is translated as CASSLNQGGEAFF. The V and J genes are TRBV12-3 or TRBV12-4 and TRBJ1-1; 7 bases agree with TRBD1. The CDR3 consists of 13 residues. Trimming cost V 5 bases and J 7 bases; bases outside gene matches: 7.

This clone was detected once. J is TRBJ1-2 and V is TRBV5-1; no firm D call. The length of the CDR3 is 18 residues. CDR1 is SGHRS and CDR2 is YFSETQ in the germline V gene. V was cut by 0 bases and J by 4 bases, with 22 bases left in between. CDR3 region: CASSLAGGNGVALYGYTF. CDR3 nucleotide sequence: TGCGCCAGCAGCTTGGCCGGCGGGAATGGCGTGGCGCTCTATGGCTACACCTTC.

The V gene is TRBV27, the J gene TRBJ2-3, with TRBD2 matching 7 bases. CDR3 length equals 16 residues. The germline V gene encodes CDR1 MNHEY and CDR2 SMNVEV (reference sequence). Unmatched junction bases numbered 9, after V lost 2 bases and J lost 4 bases. CDR3 region: CASSLKSREFADTQYF. CDR3 bases: TGTGCCAGCAGTTTAAAATCGCGGGAGTTCGCAGATACGCAGTATTTT.

This chain connects TRBV9 to TRBJ1-1; 8 positions match TRBD1. After removal of 0 bases from V and 11 bases from J, the junction contained 9 bases not matched to a gene. This CDR3 has 14 amino acids. The germline V gene encodes CDR1 SGDLS and CDR2 YYNGEE. The CDR3 coding sequence is TGTGCCAGCAGCGTAGGTGCGGGACAGGTTGGGGCTTTCTTT. Its protein product is CASSVGAGQVGAFF.

V and J are TRBV3-1 (or the pseudogene TRBV3-2) and TRBJ1-6; D ambiguous. Germline loops: CDR1 LGHDT, CDR2 YNNKEL (reference sequence). V lost 0 bases and J 10 bases, leaving 13 bases between the germline ends. The CDR3 loop spans 15 amino acids. The CDR3 loop reads CASSQDLAGKSPLHF. The CDR3 DNA reads TGTGCCAGCAGCCAAGACCTAGCGGGAAAGTCACCCCTCCACTTT.

This chain links TRBV19 with TRBJ1-2; TRBD1 is a possible D gene (5 bases). This CDR3 is built from 17 residues. Germline V lookup: CDR1 LNHDA, CDR2 SQIVND (reference sequence). The germline V and J ends were trimmed by 0 bases and 4 bases, with 18 bases remaining between them. The CDR3 sequence is CASSIERGRGRLYGYTF. The CDR3 nucleotides are TGTGCCAGTAGTATAGAACGGGGGAGAGGCCGTCTCTATGGCTACACCTTC.